This TCR beta chain was identified in a study of molecular identifiers for immune sequencing clone quantification. The overall study: Within a replicate experiment, RNA obtained from either 20,000 or 100,000 naive CD8 cells was divided into five aliquots, and four of those aliquots were then sequenced.

Germline CDR1 reads MNHEY; CDR2 reads SMNVEV (reference sequence). The V gene end was trimmed by 3 bases and the J gene end by 6 bases; junction bases not matched to a gene: 2. CDR3 length: 13 residues. This clonotype was detected only a few times. TCRdb passed the PCR reads through MiXCR, listing each CDR3 protein once. The table includes more than 250,000 distinct CDR3 sequences, about a fifth detected once. V gene TRBV27 combines with J gene TRBJ2-7, with 10 bases that match TRBD1. The origin of this receptor is a human donor in good health. Some libraries in this study had Jurkat cell RNA spiked in. The sample taken for sequencing was naive CD8+ T cells from blood, with Jurkat cell RNA spiked in. The sample's subset: FACS-sorted CD8+CD4-CCR7+CD45RA+ naive T cells. CDR3 sequence (DNA): TGTGCCAGCAGTTTGGGACAGGGGAGCGAGCAGTACTTC. Amino acid sequence: CASSLGQGSEQYF.